The TCR beta chain described here comes from a study of chemoradiotherapy in HPV16-positive cancers. Whole-study findings and limits: Better recurrence-free survival went with HPV-responsive T-cell expansion in HPV16-positive patients.

The V segment lost 7 bases and the J segment 0 bases; nucleotides outside the gene matches: 8. Germline CDR1 is WSHSY and CDR2 is SAAADI. CDR3 size: 15 residues. Over chemoradiotherapy, repertoires were sampled more than once. For this clone: Its specificity is unknown.

The data were produced by immunoSEQ multiplex PCR, yet TCRdb's version contains in-frame clones alone and is incomplete. The table includes some 4,500 clones, 72% detected once. The receptor's source is a human donor with HPV-associated anogenital cancer. The V gene is TRBV10-2, the J gene TRBJ2-7, with TRBD1 identical over 8 bases. This specimen consisted of tumor tissue, obtained from a patient who underwent chemoradiotherapy. The CDR3 nucleotides are TGCGCCAGCATTAAAGGGACAGGTAGCTCCTACGAGCAGTACTTC. Translated: CASIKGTGSSYEQYF.